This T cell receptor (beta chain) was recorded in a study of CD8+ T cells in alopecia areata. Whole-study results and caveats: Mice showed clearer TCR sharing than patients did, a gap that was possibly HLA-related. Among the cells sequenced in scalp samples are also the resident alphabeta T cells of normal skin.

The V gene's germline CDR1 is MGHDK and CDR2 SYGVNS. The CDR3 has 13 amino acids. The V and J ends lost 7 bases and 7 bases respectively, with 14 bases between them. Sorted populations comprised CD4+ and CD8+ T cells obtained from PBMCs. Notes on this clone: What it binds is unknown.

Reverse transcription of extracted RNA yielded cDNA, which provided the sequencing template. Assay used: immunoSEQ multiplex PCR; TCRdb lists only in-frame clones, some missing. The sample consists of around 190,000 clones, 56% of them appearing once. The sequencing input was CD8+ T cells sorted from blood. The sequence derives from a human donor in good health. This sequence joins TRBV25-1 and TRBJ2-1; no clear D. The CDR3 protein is CASTGSGRNEQFF. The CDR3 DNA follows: TGTGCCAGCACCGGATCAGGCAGGAATGAGCAGTTCTTC.